Following are 27 T cell receptor beta chains from one sample sequenced in a study of cytomegalovirus exposure and HLA in healthy donors. In the PCR, 60 Vbeta and 13 Jbeta primers were used. Measured with immunoSEQ multiplex PCR; TCRdb has only the in-frame clones, and not every one. The data show roughly 150,000 clones, over 60% seen once. The sample taken for sequencing was PBMCs. Receptors were obtained from a male donor in good health and CMV-seronegative.

This clone was recorded a few times. The chain is built from TRBV18 and TRBJ2-7, with 7 bases that match TRBD1. The CDR3 has 14 residues. The ends lost 3 bases at V and 1 base at J; junction bases unmatched: 3. Germline-derived CDR1 and CDR2 are KGHSH and LQKENI. CDR3 protein: CASSPRDRSYEQYF. As DNA, the CDR3 is TGTGCCAGCTCACCTAGGGACAGATCCTACGAGCAGTACTTC.

This sequence joins TRBV7-8 and TRBJ2-1; 13 positions agree with TRBD2. The CDR3 is 16 amino acids. Germline V gene data show CDR1 as SGHVS and CDR2 as FQNEAQ. V dropped 4 bases and J dropped 8; count of bases not matched to a gene: 8. CDR3 sequence reads: CASSSTGLAGAHEQFF. Here the CDR3 DNA reads TGTGCCAGCAGCTCTACCGGACTAGCGGGAGCCCATGAGCAGTTCTTC.

The chain couples TRBV30 to TRBJ1-2; D is possibly TRBD1 (6 bases). Germline loops: CDR1 GTSNPN, CDR2 SVGIG (reference sequence). V was trimmed by 0 bases and J by 4 bases, leaving 15 bases between them. The CDR3 spans 15 residues. The CDR3 region has the DNA TGTGCCTGGAGTGTTAAGGCAGGGGATATCTATGGCTACACCTTC. Amino acid sequence: CAWSVKAGDIYGYTF.

The genes are TRBV21-1 and TRBJ2-7; the D segment call TRBD1 is taken from the table without a DNA check. TRBV21-1 is a known pseudogene. This CDR3 contains 18 residues. CDR3: CASSKDGSRTGDSYEQYF. As DNA, the CDR3 is TGTGCCAGCAGCAAAGATGGTTCCCGGACAGGGGACTCCTACGAGCAGTACTTC.

Regarding this clone: An end of the junction does not agree with germline; a read error may underlie this. V usage is TRBV7-9 and J usage is TRBJ1-6; D gene ambiguous. The CDR3 totals 14 residues. Germline loops: CDR1 SEHNR, CDR2 FQNEAQ (reference sequence). The CDR3 DNA reads as TGTTCCAGCAGCTTTAAACCGGGTAATTCACCCCTCCACTTT. Translating gives CSSSFKPGNSPLHF.

The rearrangement uses TRBV18 and TRBJ2-7, with 7 bases matching TRBD1. After removal of 6 bases from V and 2 bases from J, the junction contained 7 bases not matched to a gene. CDR3 length equals 14 residues. Germline-derived CDR1 and CDR2 are KGHSH and LQKENI. As DNA, the CDR3 is TGTGCCAGCTCGACAGGGATAGAGACCTACGAGCAGTACTTC. Translated: CASSTGIETYEQYF.

V usage is TRBV7-9 and J usage is TRBJ2-7; D not resolved. Trimming left V 2 bases short and J 4 bases short, with 9 bases between. CDR1 is SEHNR and CDR2 is FQNEAQ in the germline V gene (reference sequence). The CDR3 has 13 residues. The CDR3 loop is CASSLNAGYEQYF. CDR3 bases: TGTGCCAGCAGCTTAAACGCCGGGTACGAGCAGTACTTC.

The chain carries TRBV5-6 and TRBJ2-4, with 10 bases identical to TRBD2. This CDR3 is built from 17 residues. Germline V gene data show CDR1 as SGHDT and CDR2 as YYEEEE. V shed 1 base, J shed 6 bases, and the junction held 10 bases outside the gene matches. CDR3 sequence (DNA): TGTGCCAGCAGCTTGTCCCAGGGTAGCGGGGGGCTAAACATTCAGTACTTC. It yields the protein CASSLSQGSGGLNIQYF. Based on the CDR3 plus reference TRBV5-6 and TRBJ2-4, the full variable domain is DAGVTQSPTHLIKTRGQQVTLRCSPKSGHDTVSWYQQALGQGPQFIFQYYEEEERQRGNFPDRFSGHQFPNYSSELNVNALLLGDSALYLCASSLSQGSGGLNIQYFGAGTRLSVL.

The CDR3 region is CASSLSSYNEQFF. DNA of the CDR3: TGTGCCAGCAGCCTGAGCTCCTACAATGAGCAGTTCTTC. This sequence joins TRBV11-2 and TRBJ2-1; D unclear. CDR3 length equals 13 residues. The V gene's germline CDR1 is SGHAT and CDR2 FQNNGV. Trimming took off 5 bases at V and 0 bases at J, with 5 bases between the two ends.

This rearrangement joins TRBV7-2 to TRBJ2-1, with D possibly being TRBD1 (6 bases). CDR1 and CDR2 (germline): SGHTA, FQGNSA. CDR3 length: 14 residues. Trimming removed 5 bases at V and 9 bases at J, with 17 bases between. The CDR3: CASSVGTFTSEQFF. CDR3 sequence (DNA): TGTGCCAGCAGCGTTGGGACATTTACAAGTGAGCAGTTCTTC.

V is TRBV10-3 and J is TRBJ2-7; 11 bases map to TRBD2. Germline values: CDR1 ENHRY, CDR2 SYGVKD. The V and J ends lost 8 bases and 2 bases, in that order; junction bases with no gene match: 5. This CDR3 spans 14 amino acids. The chain's CDR3 is CAIASSGGTYEQYF. The CDR3 bases are TGTGCCATCGCGTCTAGCGGGGGGACCTACGAGCAGTACTTC.

The chain carries TRBV4-1 and TRBJ2-2; TRBD1 agrees at 10 bases. The CDR3 runs to 17 residues. V lost 3 bases to trimming and J lost 3 bases; unmatched junction nucleotides: 7. Germline CDR1 is MGHRA and CDR2 is YSYEKL. In DNA, the CDR3 is TGCGCCAGCAGCCAGCCCTCCGGGACAGGGGACACCGGGGAGCTGTTTTTT. Its protein is CASSQPSGTGDTGELFF.

V is TRBV5-1 and J is TRBJ2-5; D not certain. Germline V gene lookup returns CDR1 SGHRS and CDR2 YFSETQ. V lost 0 bases to trimming and J lost 3 bases, with 6 bases between them. The CDR3 runs to 13 residues. The CDR3 region has the DNA TGCGCCAGCAGCTTGGCTACCGAAGAGACCCAGTACTTC. The encoded protein is CASSLATEETQYF.

This rearrangement joins TRBV15 to TRBJ1-1, with 10 nucleotides matching TRBD1. There are 16 residues in the CDR3. J lost 2 bases, V lost 0 bases, and 3 bases had no gene match. The V gene's germline CDR1 is LNHNV and CDR2 YYDKDF (reference sequence). CDR3 loop: CATSRDGQGDNTEAFF. CDR3 DNA sequence: TGTGCCACCAGCAGAGATGGACAGGGGGATAACACTGAAGCTTTCTTT.

This chain connects TRBV6-1 to TRBJ2-7; tentative D call: TRBD2 (5 bases). The CDR3 loop spans 15 amino acids. The germline V gene has CDR1 MNHNS and CDR2 SASEGT. With 2 bases removed from V and 0 bases from J, the gap between germline ends came to 11 bases. CDR3 coding DNA: TGTGCCAGCAGTGAAAATACTAGTCGCTCCTACGAGCAGTACTTC. As protein: CASSENTSRSYEQYF.

V is TRBV5-6 and J is TRBJ2-1; 12 bases map to TRBD2. Germline V gene lookup returns CDR1 SGHDT and CDR2 YYEEEE. The CDR3 length is 15 residues. Trimming removed 4 bases from V and 7 bases from J; junction bases left unmatched: 6. CDR3 sequence reads: CASSPTSGGPNEQFF. The CDR3 bases are TGTGCCAGCAGCCCAACTAGCGGGGGGCCTAATGAGCAGTTCTTC.

This clone was counted a few times. V is TRBV5-6 and J is TRBJ2-7, with a tentative D call TRBD1 (6 bases). Germline assignment: CDR1 SGHDT and CDR2 YYEEEE. Trimming pared 0 bases from V and 6 bases from J, leaving 13 bases between. This CDR3 contains 14 residues. The CDR3 loop is CASSLGRQVGEQYF. CDR3 DNA: TGTGCCAGCAGCTTGGGTCGACAGGTGGGCGAGCAGTACTTC.

The chain recombines TRBV29-1 with TRBJ2-5; 8 bases align to TRBD1. The J call may be faulty, since TRBJ2-7 better matches the DNA end. This CDR3 region has 11 residues. In germline, CDR1 is SQVTM, CDR2 ANQGSEA. The CDR3 region has the DNA TGCAGCGTTGCAGGGGGCGGCGAGCAGTACTTC. This gives the protein CSVAGGGEQYF.

CDR3 in DNA: TGTGCCAGCAGTGACAGCGGGGGGGCCACAGATACGCAGTATTTT. Residues: CASSDSGGATDTQYF. This rearrangement joins TRBV6-4 to TRBJ2-3; 10 positions agree with TRBD2. The CDR3 covers 15 residues. J was trimmed by 2 bases and V by 2 bases; bases with no gene match: 1. Germline-derived CDR1 and CDR2 are MRHNA and SNTAGT.

The chain uses TRBV7-2 and TRBJ1-1; D remains ambiguous. The V gene lost 4 bases and the J gene lost 7 bases, with 13 bases spanning the gap. CDR3 length: 13 residues. Germline lookup yields CDR1 SGHTA and CDR2 FQGNSA. CDR3 DNA: TGTGCCAGCAGCTCCGGAGGGCACATTGAAGCTTTCTTT. This gives the protein CASSSGGHIEAFF.

V and J are TRBV25-1 and TRBJ2-1; tentatively, D is TRBD2 (6 bases). The V end lost 4 bases, the J end lost 3 bases, and 13 bases lay between the germline ends. The CDR3 has 15 amino acids. Germline V lookup: CDR1 MGHDK, CDR2 SYGVNS. The CDR3 DNA reads TGTGCCAGCAGTGTGACTAGTGAACTCTACAATGAGCAGTTCTTC. As protein: CASSVTSELYNEQFF.

The chain is built from TRBV7-2 and TRBJ1-2; D ambiguous. V was shortened by 4 bases and J by 4 bases, with 10 bases between the two germline ends. The CDR3 length is 13 residues. The V gene's germline CDR1 is SGHTA and CDR2 FQGNSA. Written as DNA, the CDR3 is TGTGCCAGCAGCTCCCCCCCTGTCTATGGCTACACCTTC. Translated: CASSSPPVYGYTF.

The chain employs TRBV5-6 and TRBJ1-5; no clear D. Trimming cost V 4 bases and J 2 bases, with 22 bases left between them. Germline CDR1 is SGHDT and CDR2 is YYEEEE. This CDR3 region has 18 residues. The CDR3 DNA reads as TGTGCCAGCAGCCTCTACGGGGTAGGTATGTTCGGCAATCAGCCCCAGCATTTT. It translates to CASSLYGVGMFGNQPQHF.

The V call is TRBV7-3, the J call TRBJ2-3; 8 bases fit TRBD2. Losses at the gene ends were 4 bases for V and 5 bases for J; bases not matched to a gene: 14. Per the germline V gene, CDR1 is SGHTA and CDR2 is FQGTGA. The CDR3 covers 17 residues. In DNA, the CDR3 is TGTGCCAGCAGCTCCGGCTCAGGCGGGAGGTCGGGAGATACGCAGTATTTT. Protein product: CASSSGSGGRSGDTQYF.

This chain joins TRBV10-3 and TRBJ2-3; 9 nucleotides line up with TRBD2. This CDR3 contains 13 residues. The V gene end was trimmed by 7 bases and the J gene end by 6 bases; junction bases not matched to a gene: 5. The germline gives CDR1 ENHRY, CDR2 SYGVKD. The CDR3, as DNA: TGTGCCATCAATGGCGGGGGGGTGGATACGCAGTATTTT. Translating it yields CAINGGGVDTQYF.

This chain links TRBV7-7 with TRBJ2-2, with 14 bases matching TRBD2. V was clipped by 4 bases and J by 5 bases; unmatched bases: 3. Germline CDR1 SSHAT, CDR2 FNYEAQ (reference sequence). This CDR3 has 16 amino acids. CDR3 in amino acids: CASSWGLAGDTGELFF. For the CDR3, the DNA is TGTGCCAGCAGCTGGGGACTAGCGGGGGATACCGGGGAGCTGTTTTTT.

The CDR3 reads CASGRDGTNEKLFF. Written as DNA, the CDR3 is TGTGCCTCTGGACGGGACGGGACAAATGAAAAACTGTTTTTT. The chain combines TRBV19 with TRBJ1-4, with D perhaps TRBD1 (6 bases). Trimming took off 11 bases at V and 5 bases at J, with 18 bases between the two ends. The CDR3 contains 14 residues. Germline loops: CDR1 LNHDA, CDR2 SQIVND (reference sequence). The variable domain in full, completed from reference TRBV19 and TRBJ1-4, reads DGGITQSPKYLFRKEGQNVTLSCEQNLNHDAMYWYRQDPGQGLRLIYYSQIVNDFQKGDIAEGYSVSREKKESFPLTVTSAQKNPTAFYLCASGRDGTNEKLFFGSGTQLSVL.